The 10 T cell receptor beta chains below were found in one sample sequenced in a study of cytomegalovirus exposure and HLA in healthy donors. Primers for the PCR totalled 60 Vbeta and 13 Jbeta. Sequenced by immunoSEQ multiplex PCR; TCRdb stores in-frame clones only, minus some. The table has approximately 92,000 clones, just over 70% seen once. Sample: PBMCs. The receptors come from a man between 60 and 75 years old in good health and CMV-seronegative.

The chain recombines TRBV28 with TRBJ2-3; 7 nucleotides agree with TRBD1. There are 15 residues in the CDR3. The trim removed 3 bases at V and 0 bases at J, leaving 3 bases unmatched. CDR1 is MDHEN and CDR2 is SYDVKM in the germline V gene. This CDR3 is CASSLGDSSTDTQYF. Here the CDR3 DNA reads TGTGCCAGCAGTTTGGGGGACAGTAGCACAGATACGCAGTATTTT.

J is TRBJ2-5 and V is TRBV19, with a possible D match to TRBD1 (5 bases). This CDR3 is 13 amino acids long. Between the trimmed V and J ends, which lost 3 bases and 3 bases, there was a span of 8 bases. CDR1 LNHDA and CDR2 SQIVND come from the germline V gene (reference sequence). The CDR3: CASSIRQKETQYF. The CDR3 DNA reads TGTGCCAGTAGTATCCGACAGAAAGAGACCCAGTACTTC.

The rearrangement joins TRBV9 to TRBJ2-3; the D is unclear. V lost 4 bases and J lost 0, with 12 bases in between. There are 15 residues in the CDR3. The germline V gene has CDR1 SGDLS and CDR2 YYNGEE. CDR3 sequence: CASSTGASSTDTQYF. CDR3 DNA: TGTGCCAGCAGCACCGGAGCATCTAGCACAGATACGCAGTATTTT.

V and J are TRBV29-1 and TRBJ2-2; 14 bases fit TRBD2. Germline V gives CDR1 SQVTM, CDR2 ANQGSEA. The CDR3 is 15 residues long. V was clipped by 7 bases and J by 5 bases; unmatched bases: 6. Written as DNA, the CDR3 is TGCAGCGCCTACGGGACTAGCGGGGGAACCGGGGAGCTGTTTTTT. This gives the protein CSAYGTSGGTGELFF.

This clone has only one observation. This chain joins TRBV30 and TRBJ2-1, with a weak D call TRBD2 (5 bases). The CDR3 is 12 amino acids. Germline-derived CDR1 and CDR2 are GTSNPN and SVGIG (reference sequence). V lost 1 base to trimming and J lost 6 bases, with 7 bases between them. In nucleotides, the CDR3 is TGTGCCTGGAGTGATGGAGGCAATGAGCAGTTCTTC. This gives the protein CAWSDGGNEQFF.

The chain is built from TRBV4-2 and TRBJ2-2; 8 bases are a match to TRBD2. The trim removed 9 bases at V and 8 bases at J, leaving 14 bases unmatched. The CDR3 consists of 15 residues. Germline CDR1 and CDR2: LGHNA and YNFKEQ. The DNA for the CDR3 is TGTGCCAGTTTACCGAGCGGGAGTTCGATGGGGGAGCTGTTTTTT. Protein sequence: CASLPSGSSMGELFF.

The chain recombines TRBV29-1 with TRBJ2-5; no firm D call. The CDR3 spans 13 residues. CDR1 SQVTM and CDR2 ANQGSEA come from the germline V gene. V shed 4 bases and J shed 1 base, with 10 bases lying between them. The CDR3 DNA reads TGCAGCGTTGCTCTGGCAATCCAAGAGACCCAGTACTTC. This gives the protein CSVALAIQETQYF. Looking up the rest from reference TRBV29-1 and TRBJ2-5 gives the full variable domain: SAVISQKPSRDICQRGTSLTIQCQVDSQVTMMFWYRQQPGQSLTLIATANQGSEATYESGFVIDKFPISRPNLTFSTLTVSNMSPEDSSIYLCSVALAIQETQYFGPGTRLLVL.

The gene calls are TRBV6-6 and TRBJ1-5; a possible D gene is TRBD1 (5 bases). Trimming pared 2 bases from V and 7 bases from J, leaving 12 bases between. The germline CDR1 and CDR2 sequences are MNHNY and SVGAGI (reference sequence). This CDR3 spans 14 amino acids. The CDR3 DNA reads TGTGCCAGCAGTTACGGGGCGGGAGAGCAGCCCCAGCATTTT. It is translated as CASSYGAGEQPQHF.

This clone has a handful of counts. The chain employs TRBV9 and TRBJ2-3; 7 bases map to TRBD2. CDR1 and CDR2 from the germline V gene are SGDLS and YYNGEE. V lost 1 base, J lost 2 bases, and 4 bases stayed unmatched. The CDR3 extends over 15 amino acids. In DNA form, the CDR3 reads TGTGCCAGCAGCGTACGGGGGGAACACACAGATACGCAGTATTTT. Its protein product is CASSVRGEHTDTQYF.

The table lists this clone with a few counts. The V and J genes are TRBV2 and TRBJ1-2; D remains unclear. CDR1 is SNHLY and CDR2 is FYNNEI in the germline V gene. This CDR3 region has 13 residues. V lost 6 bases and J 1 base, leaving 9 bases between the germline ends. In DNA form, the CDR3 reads TGTGCCAGCAGGCAGGATGATAACTATGGCTACACCTTC. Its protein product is CASRQDDNYGYTF.